The T cell receptor beta chain under discussion was sequenced for a study of cytomegalovirus exposure and HLA in healthy donors. Looking at the study overall: A preliminary data release comprised 80 million to 95 million unique TCRs obtained from HLA-typed donors.

The PCR used 60 Vbeta and 13 Jbeta primers. Profiled with immunoSEQ multiplex PCR; TCRdb holds only in-frame clones, not every one. The sample records tens of thousands of clones, roughly 79% being singletons. About this clone: What it binds is unknown. One junction end does not reproduce the germline sequence, and a read error may be involved.

This CDR3 spans 16 amino acids. Germline V gene lookup returns CDR1 SEHNR and CDR2 FQNEAQ (reference sequence). Whole-study results and caveats: Several of the most significant clusters appeared, in a later analysis, to be linked to common viral pathogens. Later work found that TCR association rates differed between HLA loci; DRB1 had the most and HLA-C the fewest.

The chain links TRBV7-9 to TRBJ1-1, with 11 nucleotides matching TRBD1. The sequencing sample was made of PBMCs. The TCR sequence derives from a man aged 25 to 45 in good health and CMV-seronegative. The DNA for the CDR3 is TGTTCCAGCAGCTCGGACAGGGGGCGGTTGGGCACTGAAGCTTTCTTT. Translating gives CSSSSDRGRLGTEAFF.